This T cell receptor (beta chain) originates from a study of regulatory T cells in long-lasting Graves disease. HTBI primers from iRepertoire and Arm-PCR of CDR3 regions yielded the TCR beta libraries. TCRdb reprocessed the multiplex PCR reads with MiXCR, giving one entry per CDR3 protein. The sample has about 460,000 distinct CDR3 sequences, 14% seen once. This sample's time point: newly diagnosed GD, antithyroid drugs for less than 3 months. PBMC RNA served as the TCR library source. V was pared by 1 base and J by 4 bases, with 7 bases between. This CDR3 is 13 amino acids long. From germline, CDR1 is MGHRA and CDR2 YSYEKL. The data also belong to a second study, concerning T cells in Graves' hyperthyroidism and ophthalmopathy.

The chain carries TRBV4-1 and TRBJ1-2, with D possibly matching TRBD1 (5 bases). Sequenced here: peripheral blood mononuclear cells (PBMCs), sampled at new diagnosis, from a patient treated with antithyroid drugs. The clonotype was recovered from a woman in her 50s with Graves disease. The CDR3 here is CASSQGGIYGYTF. CDR3 in DNA: TGCGCCAGCAGCCAAGGGGGGATCTATGGCTACACCTTC.